The T cell receptor beta chain under discussion was sequenced for a study of T cells in Graves' hyperthyroidism and ophthalmopathy. Findings of the study overall: Before onset, by a median of 6.5 months, the model predicted ophthalmopathy.

In its sample, this clonotype was seen many times. The antigen remains undetermined. Pregnant or lactating patients were excluded, as were those with uncontrolled infection or other autoimmune disease. V lost 10 bases and J 6 bases, leaving 16 bases between the germline ends. Germline values: CDR1 SNHLY, CDR2 FYNNEI. CDR3 length equals 13 residues. TCR beta CDR3 sequences were amplified from RNA transcripts. HTBI primers drove first-round RT-PCR of the TCR CDR3. Using its own MiXCR run on the multiplex PCR reads, TCRdb lists one record per CDR3 protein. The sample lists approximately 600,000 distinct CDR3 sequences, about 20% occurring once.

This chain connects TRBV2 to TRBJ2-1; D gene uncertain. The sample comprised blood. This TCR came from a man aged 25 to 40 with Graves' ophthalmopathy. This CDR3 reads CATDMGRGNEQFF. In DNA, the CDR3 is TGTGCCACCGACATGGGTAGAGGCAATGAGCAGTTCTTC. The variable domain in full, completed from reference TRBV2 and TRBJ2-1, reads EPEVTQTPSHQVTQMGQEVILRCVPISNHLYFYWYRQILGQKVEFLVSFYNNEISEKSEIFDDQFSVERPDGSNFTLKIRSTKLEDSAMYFCATDMGRGNEQFFGPGTRLTVL.